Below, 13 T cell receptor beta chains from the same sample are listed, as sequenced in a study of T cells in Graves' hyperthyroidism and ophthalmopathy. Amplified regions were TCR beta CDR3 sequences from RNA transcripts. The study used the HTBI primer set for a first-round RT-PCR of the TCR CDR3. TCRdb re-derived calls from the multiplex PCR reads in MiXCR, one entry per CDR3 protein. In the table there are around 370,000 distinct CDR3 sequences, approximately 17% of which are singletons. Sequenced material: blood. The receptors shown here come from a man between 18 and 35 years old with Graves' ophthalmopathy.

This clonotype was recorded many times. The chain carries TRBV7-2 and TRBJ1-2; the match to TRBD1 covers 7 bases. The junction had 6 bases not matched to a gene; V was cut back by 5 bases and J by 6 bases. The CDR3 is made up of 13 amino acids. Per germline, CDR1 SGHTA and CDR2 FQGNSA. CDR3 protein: CASSPQGSDGYTF. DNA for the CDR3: TGTGCCAGCAGCCCACAGGGGAGTGATGGCTACACCTTC. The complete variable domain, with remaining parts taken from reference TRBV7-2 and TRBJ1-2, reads GAGVSQSPSNKVTEKGKDVELRCDPISGHTALYWYRQSLGQGLEFLIYFQGNSAPDKSGLPSDRFSAERTGGSVSTLTIQRTQQEDSAVYLCASSPQGSDGYTFGSGTRLTVV.

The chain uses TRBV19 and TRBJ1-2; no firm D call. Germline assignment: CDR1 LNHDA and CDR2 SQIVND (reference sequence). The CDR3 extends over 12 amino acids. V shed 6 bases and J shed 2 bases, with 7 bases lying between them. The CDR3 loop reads CASRSGNYGYTF. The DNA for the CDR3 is TGTGCCAGTAGGTCGGGGAACTATGGCTACACCTTC.

This CDR3 reads CASSKDRGNYEQYF. The CDR3 coding sequence is TGTGCCAGCAGTAAAGACAGGGGTAACTACGAGCAGTACTTC. The chain joins TRBV2 to TRBJ2-7; 8 nucleotides line up with TRBD1. From germline, CDR1 is SNHLY and CDR2 FYNNEI. This CDR3 has 14 residues. Trimming at V came to 5 bases and at J to 3 bases, leaving 6 bases not matched to a gene.

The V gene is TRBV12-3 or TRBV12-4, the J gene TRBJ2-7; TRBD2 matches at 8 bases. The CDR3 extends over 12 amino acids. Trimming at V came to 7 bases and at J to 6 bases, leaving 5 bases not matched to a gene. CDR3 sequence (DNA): TGTGCCAGCACCCGGGGGGGGTTCGAGCAGTACTTC. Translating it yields CASTRGGFEQYF.

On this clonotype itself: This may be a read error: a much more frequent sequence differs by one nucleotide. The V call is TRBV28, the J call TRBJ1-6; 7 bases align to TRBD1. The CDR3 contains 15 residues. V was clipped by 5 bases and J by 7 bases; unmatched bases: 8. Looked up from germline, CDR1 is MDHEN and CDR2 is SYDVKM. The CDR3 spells CASSRPGTANSPLHF. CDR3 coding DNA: TGTGCCAGCAGTCGCCCCGGGACAGCGAATTCACCCCTCCACTTT. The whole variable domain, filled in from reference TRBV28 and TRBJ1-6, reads DVKVTQSSRYLVKRTGEKVFLECVQDMDHENMFWYRQDPGLGLRLIYFSYDVKMKEKGDIPEGYSVSREKKERFSLILESASTNQTSMYLCASSRPGTANSPLHFGNGTRLTVT.

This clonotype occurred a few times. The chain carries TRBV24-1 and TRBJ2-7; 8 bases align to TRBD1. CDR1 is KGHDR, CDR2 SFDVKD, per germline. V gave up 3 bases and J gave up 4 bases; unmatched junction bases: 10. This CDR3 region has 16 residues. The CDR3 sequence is CATSDPGQGNHYEQYF. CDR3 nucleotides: TGTGCCACCAGTGATCCAGGACAGGGTAATCATTACGAGCAGTACTTC.

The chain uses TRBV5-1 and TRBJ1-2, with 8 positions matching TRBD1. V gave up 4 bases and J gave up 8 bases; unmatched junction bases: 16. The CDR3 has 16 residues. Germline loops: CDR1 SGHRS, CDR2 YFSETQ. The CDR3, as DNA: TGCGCCAGCAGCCTAGGACAGGGCGTCCCTACTAGGGGCTACACCTTC. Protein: CASSLGQGVPTRGYTF.

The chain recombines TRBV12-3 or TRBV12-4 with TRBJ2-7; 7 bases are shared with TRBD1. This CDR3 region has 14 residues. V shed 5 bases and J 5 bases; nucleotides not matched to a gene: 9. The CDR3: CASSLGDRADEQYF. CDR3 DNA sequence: TGTGCCAGCAGTCTAGGTGACAGGGCCGACGAGCAGTACTTC.

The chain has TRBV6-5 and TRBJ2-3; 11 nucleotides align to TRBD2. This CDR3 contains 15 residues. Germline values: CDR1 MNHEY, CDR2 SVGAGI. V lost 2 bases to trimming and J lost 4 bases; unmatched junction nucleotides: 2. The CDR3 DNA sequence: TGTGCCAGCAGTTACCTAGCGGGGGGTTCAGATACGCAGTATTTT. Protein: CASSYLAGGSDTQYF.

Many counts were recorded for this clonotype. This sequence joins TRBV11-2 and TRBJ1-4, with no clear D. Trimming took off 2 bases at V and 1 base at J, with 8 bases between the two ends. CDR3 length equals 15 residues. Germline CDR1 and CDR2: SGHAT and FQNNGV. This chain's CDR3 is CASSLKGVTNEKLFF. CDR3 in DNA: TGTGCCAGCAGCTTAAAAGGAGTAACTAATGAAAAACTGTTTTTT.

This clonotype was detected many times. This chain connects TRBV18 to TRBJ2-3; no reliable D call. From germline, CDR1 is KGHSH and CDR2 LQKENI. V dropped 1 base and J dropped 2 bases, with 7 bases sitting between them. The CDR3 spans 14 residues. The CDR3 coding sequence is TGTGCCAGCTCACCACAGGGCCCCACAGATACGCAGTATTTT. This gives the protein CASSPQGPTDTQYF.

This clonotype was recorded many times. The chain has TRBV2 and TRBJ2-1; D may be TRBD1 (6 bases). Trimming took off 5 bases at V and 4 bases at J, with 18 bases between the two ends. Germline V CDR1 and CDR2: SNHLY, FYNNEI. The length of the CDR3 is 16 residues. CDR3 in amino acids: CASSPSTGTGYNEQFF. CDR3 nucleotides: TGTGCCAGCAGTCCAAGTACAGGGACCGGATACAATGAGCAGTTCTTC.

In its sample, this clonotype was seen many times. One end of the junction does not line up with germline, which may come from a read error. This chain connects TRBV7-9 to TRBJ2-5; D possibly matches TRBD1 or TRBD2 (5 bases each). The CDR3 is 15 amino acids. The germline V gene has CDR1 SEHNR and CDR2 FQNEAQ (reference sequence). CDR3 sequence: CASSSRDGIQGTQYF. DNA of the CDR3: TGTGCCAGCAGCTCCCGGGACGGTATCCAAGGGACCCAGTACTTC.